This T cell receptor beta chain was recovered during a study of OX40 agonist ivuxolimab in advanced cancers. Study at large: An agonistic human IgG2 monoclonal antibody against OX40 (CD134) was given. Cohort: approximately 83% men, mean age around 55, aged roughly 23 to 79. Patient treatment consisted of intravenous ivuxolimab administration every 2 weeks at 0.01 to 10 mg/kg. Each dose-escalation patient presented with hepatocellular carcinoma, melanoma, renal cell or head and neck cancer.

Sequenced by immunoSEQ multiplex PCR; TCRdb stores in-frame clones only, minus some. The table shows over 70,000 clones, with approximately 90% occurring only once. CDR1 is LNHDA, CDR2 SQIVND, per germline (reference sequence). The CDR3 runs to 15 residues. V gave up 8 bases and J gave up 2 bases; unmatched junction bases: 6. The sequence derives from an adult with an advanced solid tumor such as melanoma, head and neck, liver or kidney cancer. The starting material was CD4+ or CD8+ T cells sorted from blood, obtained in a trial of the OX40 agonist ivuxolimab. J is TRBJ1-5 and V is TRBV19, with 10 bases that match TRBD1. The CDR3 spells CASSVGTGGNQPQHF. The CDR3 DNA reads as TGTGCCAGTTCAGTGGGGACAGGGGGCAATCAGCCCCAGCATTTT.